The 13 T cell receptor beta chains listed next were all sequenced from one sample in a study of T cells after yellow fever vaccination. A single record per CDR3 protein comes from TCRdb applying MiXCR to the 5' RACE reads. Here the sample spans roughly 170,000 distinct CDR3 sequences, approximately 6.2% being singletons. The specimen comprised CD4+ T cells sorted from PBMCs, sampled on the day of the first yellow fever vaccination. These receptor sequences come from a man aged 18 to 35 who received the YFV17D yellow fever vaccine.

In this sample, this clonotype turned up a few times. The V and J genes are TRBV15 and TRBJ1-5; D unclear. The ends were cut back, 3 bases at V and 2 bases at J, with 2 bases in the middle. The CDR3 is 12 residues long. Germline V gene lookup returns CDR1 LNHNV and CDR2 YYDKDF (reference sequence). The CDR3 DNA sequence: TGTGCCACCAGCAGGGGCAATCAGCCCCAGCATTTT. It specifies CATSRGNQPQHF.

The CDR3: CASSLDRAPSYNEQFF. CDR3 coding DNA: TGCGCCAGCAGCTTGGACAGGGCCCCGTCCTACAATGAGCAGTTCTTC. This rearrangement joins TRBV5-1 to TRBJ2-1; the D gene is possibly TRBD1 (6 bases). The CDR3 contains 16 residues. The germline gives CDR1 SGHRS, CDR2 YFSETQ. Trimming shortened V by 0 bases and J by 1 base, and 11 bases separated the two germline ends.

The chain uses TRBV12-3 or TRBV12-4 and TRBJ2-1; 11 nucleotides line up with TRBD2. CDR3 size: 14 residues. V lost 4 bases and J lost 8; bases outside the gene matches: 4. The CDR3 DNA sequence: TGTGCCAGCAGTTCCGGGACTAGCGGTCATGAGCAGTTCTTC. This encodes CASSSGTSGHEQFF.

V and J are TRBV7-9 and TRBJ1-1, with D possibly matching TRBD1 (5 bases). The CDR3 is made up of 16 amino acids. V lost 2 bases, J lost 3 bases, and 16 bases lay in between. Germline V CDR1 and CDR2: SEHNR, FQNEAQ (reference sequence). This CDR3 is CASSLWPSRGDTEAFF. The DNA of the CDR3 is TGTGCCAGCAGCTTATGGCCGTCACGAGGGGACACTGAAGCTTTCTTT.

This clonotype showed up just a few times. This chain links TRBV20-1 with TRBJ2-2; the D gene could be TRBD1 or TRBD2 (7 bases each). Per the germline V gene, CDR1 is DFQATT and CDR2 is SNEGSKA (reference sequence). This CDR3 is 13 amino acids long. V gave up 4 bases and J gave up 9 bases, with 15 bases separating them. CDR3 sequence: CSATGGGVRELFF. The CDR3 coding sequence is TGCAGTGCTACAGGGGGGGGGGTCCGGGAGCTGTTTTTT.

In its sample, this clonotype was seen many times. J is TRBJ1-5 and V is TRBV6-5; D is uncertain. Trimming removed 7 bases at V and 5 bases at J, with 15 bases between. The germline CDR1 and CDR2 sequences are MNHEY and SVGAGI. The CDR3 consists of 14 residues. The CDR3 region has the DNA TGTGCCAGCACCCCGAGGGCAGGAGATCAGCCCCAGCATTTT. Its protein is CASTPRAGDQPQHF.

This clonotype came up many times. The chain joins TRBV6-5 to TRBJ2-7; TRBD2 might be the D (6 bases). Germline CDR1 and CDR2: MNHEY and SVGAGI. Trimming shortened V by 2 bases and J by 4 bases, and 15 bases separated the two germline ends. The CDR3 is 15 residues long. This chain's CDR3 is CASSYLGTSGYEQYV. CDR3 sequence (DNA): TGTGCCAGCAGTTACCTAGGGACTTCGGGATACGAGCAGTACGTC.

The V and J genes are TRBV11-1 and TRBJ2-7; 7 bases map to TRBD1. CDR1 is SGHAT and CDR2 is FQDESV in the germline V gene (reference sequence). The V gene end was trimmed by 5 bases and the J gene end by 9 bases; junction bases not matched to a gene: 22. The CDR3 runs to 17 residues. The CDR3 spells CASSKPGQRSVFARQYF. The CDR3 DNA reads as TGTGCCAGCAGCAAACCGGGACAGCGTTCGGTTTTCGCAAGGCAGTACTTC.

This clonotype has only a few counts. The chain combines TRBV20-1 with TRBJ1-2; maybe TRBD1 (5 bases). From germline, CDR1 is DFQATT and CDR2 SNEGSKA (reference sequence). The CDR3 consists of 16 residues. Trimming left V 2 bases short and J 4 bases short, with 20 bases between. CDR3 residues: CSARLPGNVKVYGYTF. The CDR3 region has the DNA TGCAGTGCTAGACTTCCAGGGAACGTGAAAGTCTATGGCTACACCTTC.

The sample holds many counts of this clonotype. V gene TRBV24-1 combines with J gene TRBJ2-3; D might be TRBD2 (5 bases). Looked up from germline, CDR1 is KGHDR and CDR2 is SFDVKD. Trimming cost V 7 bases and J 1 base, with 14 bases left between them. The CDR3 loop spans 15 amino acids. CDR3: CATSAGSRGTDTQYF. CDR3 DNA sequence: TGTGCCACCAGCGCCGGGTCGAGGGGCACAGATACGCAGTATTTT.

V gene TRBV5-1 combines with J gene TRBJ2-1; D tentatively fits TRBD1 or TRBD2 (5 bases each). Trimming stripped 7 bases from V and 2 bases from J, with 13 bases between. CDR1 and CDR2 from the germline V gene are SGHRS and YFSETQ. The CDR3 is 14 residues long. The CDR3 region is CASAGTYTYNEQFF. In nucleotides, the CDR3 is TGCGCCAGCGCCGGGACGTATACCTACAATGAGCAGTTCTTC.

This clonotype was counted many times. The chain's CDR3 is CASSPPGRDNEQFF. The CDR3 nucleotides read TGTGCCAGCAGCCCCCCGGGAAGGGACAATGAGCAGTTCTTC. The chain joins TRBV3-1 to TRBJ2-1; D possibly corresponds to TRBD2 (5 bases). CDR3 length: 14 amino acids. Germline loops: CDR1 LGHDT, CDR2 YNNKEL (reference sequence). Trimming removed 4 bases from V and 5 bases from J, with 12 bases in between.

The CDR3 sequence: CASSLGSGNTEAFF. The CDR3 nucleotides are TGTGCCAGCAGCTTAGGTTCGGGGAACACTGAAGCTTTCTTT. This chain uses TRBV7-9 with TRBJ1-1; no definite D call. Looked up from germline, CDR1 is SEHNR and CDR2 is FQNEAQ (reference sequence). The CDR3 is 14 residues long. V lost 1 base and J lost 1, with 7 bases in between.